Following are 13 T cell receptor beta chains from one sample sequenced in a study of spatial heterogeneity in lung cancer. Study-level results: Tumoral mutation counts were tracked by counts of expanded intratumoral alpha and beta TCRs.

TCRdb ran MiXCR on the 5' RACE reads and lists one entry per CDR3 protein. The table includes 17,000 or so distinct CDR3 sequences, 6.2% detected once. Time point described: sample taken at primary tumor resection. Their recognized antigens are unknown. Sequenced here: lung tumor tissue, sampled at surgery. The receptors here all came from a male donor with early-stage non-small cell lung cancer.

This clonotype is medium-sized. J is TRBJ2-7 and V is TRBV20-1; tentative D call: TRBD2 (5 bases). The CDR3 contains 17 residues. V dropped 0 bases and J dropped 2 bases, with 20 bases sitting between them. Germline V CDR1 and CDR2: DFQATT, SNEGSKA (reference sequence). The CDR3 reads CSARDPSLRRVPYEQYF. In DNA form, the CDR3 reads TGCAGTGCTAGAGACCCCTCCCTACGGCGGGTTCCCTACGAGCAGTACTTC.

This clonotype is labeled as medium-sized. One end of the junction does not line up with germline, which may come from a read error. The J gene is TRBJ2-7, the V gene TRBV4-3; 10 bases fit TRBD1. Germline assignment: CDR1 LGHNA and CDR2 YSLEER. The CDR3 is made up of 14 amino acids. The DNA for the CDR3 is TGCGCCAGCAGCGAAGACAGGGGGCCACGGGAGCAGTACTTC. This encodes CASSEDRGPREQYF.

V usage is TRBV2 and J usage is TRBJ1-6, with 9 positions matching TRBD1. The CDR3 is made up of 15 amino acids. The junction had 6 bases not matched to a gene; V was cut back by 3 bases and J by 9 bases. Germline V CDR1 and CDR2: SNHLY, FYNNEI. CDR3 sequence: CASSESGTGSSPLHF. The CDR3 DNA sequence: TGTGCCAGCAGTGAGTCGGGGACAGGGAGTTCACCCCTCCACTTT.

This clonotype showed up many times. CDR3 sequence: CASSLRPGLGQPQHF. The CDR3 DNA sequence: TGTGCCAGCAGTTTGAGGCCGGGGTTAGGTCAGCCCCAGCATTTT. The V and J genes are TRBV12-3 or TRBV12-4 and TRBJ1-5, with D uncertain. The CDR3 has 15 residues. V gave up 3 bases and J gave up 6 bases, with 15 bases separating them.

This clonotype was seen ten or more times. This chain joins TRBV5-1 and TRBJ2-5, with a possible D match to TRBD1 (6 bases). The CDR3 loop spans 13 amino acids. From germline, CDR1 is SGHRS and CDR2 YFSETQ. V was clipped by 4 bases and J by 2 bases, with 9 bases between them. The CDR3 sequence: CASSPDRQETQYF. The CDR3 DNA follows: TGCGCCAGCAGCCCGGACAGACAAGAGACCCAGTACTTC.

This clonotype was counted ten times or more. The V and J genes are TRBV5-1 and TRBJ2-3, with D possibly being TRBD2 (5 bases). Germline CDR1 reads SGHRS; CDR2 reads YFSETQ. The CDR3 totals 16 residues. V lost 1 base and J 10 bases, leaving 22 bases between the germline ends. Here the CDR3 reads CASSLFSEITALAQYF. The CDR3 bases are TGCGCCAGCAGCTTGTTTAGCGAGATAACGGCGCTCGCGCAGTATTTT.

Many counts were recorded for this clonotype. This chain uses TRBV25-1 with TRBJ1-1, with a tentative D call TRBD1 (6 bases). The CDR3 is 13 residues long. Germline CDR1 and CDR2: MGHDK and SYGVNS. The ends were cut back, 6 bases at V and 3 bases at J, with 11 bases in the middle. The DNA for the CDR3 is TGTGCCAGCAGCTACGCAGGGGACACTGAAGCTTTCTTT. Residues: CASSYAGDTEAFF.

The chain uses TRBV27 and TRBJ2-3, with 10 bases that match TRBD2. Losses at the gene ends were 4 bases for V and 8 bases for J; bases not matched to a gene: 9. The CDR3 covers 15 residues. In germline, CDR1 is MNHEY, CDR2 SMNVEV (reference sequence). CDR3 sequence (DNA): TGTGCCAGCAGTTCTAGCGGGCTAGCGGGAGTTACGCAGTATTTT. Its protein is CASSSSGLAGVTQYF.

This clonotype was seen many times. V is TRBV20-1 and J is TRBJ1-2; 9 positions agree with TRBD1. V lost 5 bases to trimming and J lost 7 bases; unmatched junction nucleotides: 8. CDR1 DFQATT and CDR2 SNEGSKA come from the germline V gene (reference sequence). The CDR3 is 13 amino acids. In DNA form, the CDR3 reads TGCAGTGCTTATGGACAGGGGTTGCGTGGCTACACCTTC. It is translated as CSAYGQGLRGYTF.

This clonotype was seen only a few times. The V call is TRBV4-1, the J call TRBJ2-7; D could derive from TRBD1 or TRBD2 (5 bases each). The length of the CDR3 is 15 residues. V gave up 0 bases and J gave up 7 bases, with 16 bases separating them. From germline, CDR1 is MGHRA and CDR2 YSYEKL. The CDR3 region has the DNA TGCGCCAGCAGCCAAGAGGAAACAGGAGGAAGGGAGCAGTACTTC. This encodes CASSQEETGGREQYF.

This clonotype was recorded at least ten times. V is TRBV11-2 and J is TRBJ2-2; 9 bases line up with TRBD1. The V and J ends lost 5 bases and 6 bases, in that order; junction bases with no gene match: 7. The CDR3 loop spans 15 amino acids. Germline CDR1 reads SGHAT; CDR2 reads FQNNGV. CDR3 in amino acids: CASSPDRGHPGELFF. CDR3 in DNA: TGTGCCAGCAGCCCGGACAGGGGACACCCCGGGGAGCTGTTTTTT.

Ten or more counts support this clonotype. This chain joins TRBV7-2 and TRBJ1-2; tentative D call: TRBD1 (5 bases). Trimming shortened V by 1 base and J by 8 bases, and 17 bases separated the two germline ends. Germline CDR1 SGHTA, CDR2 FQGNSA. The CDR3 extends over 15 amino acids. The CDR3 DNA is TGTGCCAGCAGCTTAGGGGAGACAGTCCCCTGGGGCTACACCTTC. This codes for CASSLGETVPWGYTF.

This clonotype was counted ten times or more. The CDR3 coding sequence is TGCAGCGTTCCACCCGAGATGAATTACAATGAGCAGTTCTTC. Translated, it gives CSVPPEMNYNEQFF. The chain is built from TRBV29-1 and TRBJ2-1, with D hard to call. The CDR3 has 14 residues. V was clipped by 5 bases and J by 4 bases, with 15 bases between them. Per germline, CDR1 SQVTM and CDR2 ANQGSEA.